Listed here are 31 T cell receptor beta chains from one sample, sequenced in a study of regulatory T cells in long-lasting Graves disease. Sequencing libraries for TCR beta were prepared with iRepertoire HTBI primers and Arm-PCR of CDR3 regions. MiXCR was run by TCRdb on the multiplex PCR reads, yielding one entry per CDR3 protein. The table shows 400,000 to 500,000 distinct CDR3 sequences, with approximately 22% occurring only once. Sample time point: persistent/refractory GD, antithyroid drugs over 5 years with positive TRAb. The TCR library was made from RNA extracted from PBMCs. This sample comprised peripheral blood mononuclear cells (PBMCs), obtained when the disease was refractory, from a patient treated with antithyroid drugs. These receptors were collected from a female donor with Graves disease.

Details on this clonotype: An end of the junction differs from the germline gene, which may be a read error. The chain joins TRBV2 to TRBJ2-7, with TRBD1 matching over 7 bases. CDR3 length equals 14 residues. The germline gives CDR1 SNHLY, CDR2 FYNNEI. The CDR3 coding sequence is TGTGCCAGAGAGACAGGGCTGGGTGGGAACGAGCAGCACTTC. It translates to CARETGLGGNEQHF. Full variable domain (missing parts from reference TRBV2 and TRBJ2-7): EPEVTQTPSHQVTQMGQEVILRCVPISNHLYFYWYRQILGQKVEFLVSFYNNEISEKSEIFDDQFSVERPDGSNFTLKIRSTKLEDSAMYFCARETGLGGNEQHFGPGTRLTVT.

At least ten counts were recorded for this clonotype. The rearrangement uses TRBV6-2 or TRBV6-3 and TRBJ1-1; 7 bases match TRBD1. Germline V gives CDR1 MNHEY, CDR2 SVGEGT. The CDR3 is 14 residues long. The junction had 7 bases not matched to a gene; V was cut back by 6 bases and J by 3 bases. Here the CDR3 reads CASRTPGQHTEAFF. The CDR3 DNA reads as TGTGCCAGCAGGACCCCGGGACAGCACACTGAAGCTTTCTTT.

This clonotype was seen ten or more times. The rearrangement links TRBV12-3 or TRBV12-4 to TRBJ1-1; TRBD1 matches 10 bases. This CDR3 contains 15 residues. V gave up 4 bases and J gave up 2 bases; unmatched junction bases: 4. CDR3 DNA: TGTGCCAGCAGTTCCCGGGACAGGGGAAACACTGAAGCTTTCTTT. This sequence encodes CASSSRDRGNTEAFF.

This chain uses TRBV6-1 with TRBJ2-7, with D hard to call. V lost 7 bases and J 0 bases, leaving 13 bases between the germline ends. In germline, CDR1 is MNHNS, CDR2 SASEGT. This CDR3 spans 14 amino acids. In DNA form, the CDR3 reads TGTGCCAGCATACCAACGCAAGGCTCCTACGAGCAGTACTTC. Its protein is CASIPTQGSYEQYF.

V is TRBV6-1 and J is TRBJ2-6; 12 bases match TRBD2. Germline V gives CDR1 MNHNS, CDR2 SASEGT. The CDR3 contains 20 residues. V trimming: 3 bases; J trimming: 0 bases; junction bases outside the gene matches: 9. The CDR3 reads CASSDRGLGLAGSGANVLTF. CDR3 DNA sequence: TGTGCCAGCAGTGACAGGGGGCTGGGACTAGCGGGCTCTGGGGCCAACGTCCTGACTTTC.

This chain connects TRBV3-1 to TRBJ2-5; no clear D gene. V gave up 1 base and J gave up 7 bases, with 10 bases separating them. Looked up from germline, CDR1 is LGHDT and CDR2 is YNNKEL (reference sequence). The CDR3 has 13 residues. The CDR3 loop is CASSQVETSTQYF. As DNA, the CDR3 is TGTGCCAGCAGCCAAGTGGAAACCTCGACCCAGTACTTC.

The V gene is TRBV29-1, the J gene TRBJ1-1; 8 nucleotides line up with TRBD1. V shed 6 bases, J shed 7 bases, and the junction held 1 base outside the gene matches. Germline assignment: CDR1 SQVTM and CDR2 ANQGSEA. The CDR3 sequence is 10 residues long. CDR3 sequence (DNA): TGCAGCGTAGGACAGGGTGAAGCTTTCTTT. Translating it yields CSVGQGEAFF.

The V and J genes are TRBV5-4 and TRBJ1-1; TRBD1 is a possible D gene (5 bases). V was pared by 1 base and J by 0 bases, with 10 bases between. The germline V gene has CDR1 SGHNT and CDR2 YYREEE (reference sequence). This CDR3 has 15 residues. CDR3 loop: CASSLIGHMNTEAFF. The CDR3 bases are TGTGCCAGCAGCTTGATAGGACACATGAACACTGAAGCTTTCTTT.

The chain combines TRBV5-4 with TRBJ2-1; 11 bases agree with TRBD2. Trimming removed 0 bases from V and 4 bases from J; junction bases left unmatched: 9. This CDR3 spans 18 amino acids. Germline values: CDR1 SGHNT, CDR2 YYREEE (reference sequence). The CDR3, as DNA: TGTGCCAGCAGCTTGGAAGGGGGTAGCGGGAGGGCGTACAATGAGCAGTTCTTC. The encoded protein is CASSLEGGSGRAYNEQFF.

The chain combines TRBV20-1 with TRBJ1-5; D unclear. CDR3 size: 12 residues. The V end was cut by 1 base, the J end by 4 bases, with 5 bases between. Germline-derived CDR1 and CDR2 are DFQATT and SNEGSKA (reference sequence). DNA of the CDR3: TGCAGTGCTAGAGCCGAGAATCAGCCCCAGCATTTT. This sequence encodes CSARAENQPQHF.

This clonotype appeared a few times. The CDR3 nucleotides read TGCGCCAGCAGCAAAAGACAGGCGACGACAGTCGGGGAGCTGTTTTTT. This translates into CASSKRQATTVGELFF. The V gene is TRBV5-1, the J gene TRBJ2-2, with D maybe TRBD1 (6 bases). The germline gives CDR1 SGHRS, CDR2 YFSETQ. The CDR3 loop spans 16 amino acids. The V end was cut by 4 bases, the J end by 7 bases, with 20 bases between. Combining the CDR3 with reference TRBV5-1 and TRBJ2-2 gives the whole variable domain KAGVTQTPRYLIKTRGQQVTLSCSPISGHRSVSWYQQTPGQGLQFLFEYFSETQRNKGNFPGRFSGRQFSNSRSEMNVSTLELGDSALYLCASSKRQATTVGELFFGEGSRLTVL.

This clonotype has just a few counts. The chain couples TRBV6-1 to TRBJ1-1; 8 bases line up with TRBD1. The CDR3 spans 13 residues. The trim removed 4 bases at V and 4 bases at J, leaving 2 bases unmatched. Germline assignment: CDR1 MNHNS and CDR2 SASEGT. The CDR3 is CASSGQGPTEAFF. The CDR3 DNA reads as TGTGCCAGCAGTGGACAGGGGCCCACTGAAGCTTTCTTT.

This clonotype has a handful of counts. The genes are TRBV20-1 and TRBJ2-7; TRBD2 matches 11 bases. CDR3 length: 14 residues. Germline lookup yields CDR1 DFQATT and CDR2 SNEGSKA (reference sequence). Germline trimming cut 5 bases from V and 2 bases from J; bases unmatched to any gene: 5. The DNA of the CDR3 is TGCAGTGCTCTTAGCGGGAGGGGGACCTACGAGCAGTACTTC. The encoded protein is CSALSGRGTYEQYF.

This clonotype was seen at least ten times. The gene calls are TRBV24-1 and TRBJ2-5; 12 bases are shared with TRBD1. The germline gives CDR1 KGHDR, CDR2 SFDVKD. CDR3 length equals 17 residues. After removal of 2 bases from V and 4 bases from J, the junction contained 7 bases not matched to a gene. CDR3 in DNA: TGTGCCACCAGTGATTCGTCCGGGACAGGGGGCCGAGAGACCCAGTACTTC. Translation: CATSDSSGTGGRETQYF.

This clonotype was picked up many times. The chain is built from TRBV2 and TRBJ2-7; a weak D match, TRBD2 (5 bases). From germline, CDR1 is SNHLY and CDR2 FYNNEI. Trimming removed 7 bases from V and 4 bases from J, with 11 bases in between. CDR3 size: 12 residues. For the CDR3, the DNA is TGTGCCAGCAAAAGCGGAGTATACGAGCAGTACTTC. Amino acid sequence: CASKSGVYEQYF.

This clonotype occurred many times. This chain connects TRBV28 to TRBJ1-4; tentatively, D is TRBD1 (6 bases). CDR3 length: 15 amino acids. V was clipped by 8 bases and J by 5 bases, with 18 bases between them. CDR1 and CDR2 (germline): MDHEN, SYDVKM. The CDR3 loop is CASSPSQGLNEKLFF. The CDR3 DNA reads as TGTGCCAGCTCTCCTTCACAGGGCCTGAATGAAAAACTGTTTTTT.

This clonotype was observed a few times. This sequence joins TRBV29-1 and TRBJ2-7; D is perhaps TRBD2 (6 bases). Between the trimmed V and J ends, which lost 3 bases and 0 bases, there was a span of 9 bases. Germline V gene data show CDR1 as SQVTM and CDR2 as ANQGSEA. The CDR3 is 13 residues long. The CDR3 here is CSVEGRGSYEQYF. DNA for the CDR3: TGCAGCGTTGAGGGGCGGGGCTCCTACGAGCAGTACTTC.

In this sample, this clonotype turned up many times. The genes are TRBV29-1 and TRBJ1-2, with 7 bases identical to TRBD1. CDR1 is SQVTM, CDR2 ANQGSEA, per germline. V dropped 4 bases and J dropped 8; count of bases not matched to a gene: 13. CDR3 length: 14 residues. CDR3 sequence reads: CSVGWGQPLEGYTF. CDR3 nucleotide sequence: TGCAGCGTTGGCTGGGGACAGCCTTTGGAGGGCTACACCTTC.

This clonotype was detected many times. The chain carries TRBV5-1 and TRBJ1-1, with a weak D call TRBD1 (5 bases). The length of the CDR3 is 15 residues. Trimming removed 0 bases at V and 4 bases at J, with 13 bases between. Germline V gene sequence: CDR1 SGHRS, CDR2 YFSETQ. CDR3: CASSLGGYGGTEAFF. As DNA, the CDR3 is TGCGCCAGCAGCTTGGGGGGATATGGGGGCACTGAAGCTTTCTTT.

This clonotype showed up many times. The chain employs TRBV28 and TRBJ2-4; 9 bases fit TRBD2. The CDR3 runs to 17 residues. CDR1 and CDR2 from the germline V gene are MDHEN and SYDVKM. V lost 6 bases, J lost 6 bases, and 15 bases stayed unmatched. Here the CDR3 reads CASSSAGGPEVGNIQYF. CDR3 coding DNA: TGTGCCAGCAGCTCCGCGGGAGGGCCTGAAGTCGGAAACATTCAGTACTTC.

Points on this clonotype: At one boundary the junction diverges from the germline segment, which might be a read error. The V call is TRBV20-1, the J call TRBJ1-1, with D maybe TRBD1 (5 bases). CDR1 DFQATT and CDR2 SNEGSKA come from the germline V gene (reference sequence). This CDR3 region has 12 residues. The CDR3 DNA reads as TGCAGTGCTAGAGGAGGGGCGGGGGAAGCTTACTTT. This encodes CSARGGAGEAYF.

The genes are TRBV4-2 and TRBJ1-2, with a weak D call TRBD1 (6 bases). Germline V CDR1 and CDR2: LGHNA, YNFKEQ. The V end lost 0 bases, the J end lost 3 bases, and 11 bases lay between the germline ends. This CDR3 contains 15 residues. The chain's CDR3 is CASSQDGRTDYGYTF. The CDR3, as DNA: TGTGCCAGCAGCCAAGATGGGCGGACAGACTATGGCTACACCTTC.

The chain links TRBV7-9 to TRBJ2-6; maybe TRBD2 (6 bases). The length of the CDR3 is 17 residues. V shed 4 bases and J shed 0 bases, with 13 bases lying between them. The germline V gene has CDR1 SEHNR and CDR2 FQNEAQ (reference sequence). CDR3 amino acids: CASSSDGEVSGANVLTF. CDR3 nucleotide sequence: TGTGCCAGCAGCTCCGACGGGGAGGTCTCTGGGGCCAACGTCCTGACTTTC.

This chain joins TRBV15 and TRBJ1-4; 10 bases fit TRBD1. The CDR3 covers 15 residues. Per germline, CDR1 LNHNV and CDR2 YYDKDF (reference sequence). V lost 2 bases and J lost 8; bases outside the gene matches: 5. The CDR3 nucleotides are TGTGCCACCAGCAGACTGACAGGGGGCCGGGAAAAACTGTTTTTT. Translating gives CATSRLTGGREKLFF.

This chain links TRBV3-1 with TRBJ2-1, with D possibly being TRBD2 (5 bases). The V gene's germline CDR1 is LGHDT and CDR2 YNNKEL (reference sequence). The CDR3 spans 14 residues. Trimming took 4 bases from V and 5 from J, leaving 12 bases between them. CDR3 coding DNA: TGTGCCAGCAGCCGTACTAGGATAAACAATGAGCAGTTCTTC. This encodes CASSRTRINNEQFF.

This sequence joins TRBV7-3 and TRBJ2-1, with 8 positions matching TRBD2. The germline V gene encodes CDR1 SGHTA and CDR2 FQGTGA. The J segment lost 9 bases and the V segment lost 5 bases, leaving 18 bases of the junction unmatched. The length of the CDR3 is 17 residues. The CDR3 is CASSTNGGAWWGSEQFF. The CDR3 DNA follows: TGTGCCAGCAGCACTAACGGGGGGGCGTGGTGGGGATCTGAGCAGTTCTTC.

This clonotype has ten or more counts. The rearrangement links TRBV12-3 or TRBV12-4 to TRBJ2-7; D gene uncertain. The ends were cut back, 7 bases at V and 6 bases at J, with 19 bases in the middle. This CDR3 region has 14 residues. CDR3 DNA sequence: TGTGCCAGCACCGCCCTCGGTACTAAGGGCGAGCAGTACTTC. This codes for CASTALGTKGEQYF.

CDR3: CSVEEDLTGGYRTEAFF. CDR3 nucleotide sequence: TGCAGCGTTGAAGAGGACCTTACAGGGGGCTATCGCACTGAAGCTTTCTTT. The J gene is TRBJ1-1, the V gene TRBV29-1, with TRBD1 identical over 9 bases. The germline CDR1 and CDR2 sequences are SQVTM and ANQGSEA. V lost 0 bases to trimming and J lost 4 bases; unmatched junction nucleotides: 12. The CDR3 is made up of 17 amino acids.

There are a few counts of this clonotype. The chain recombines TRBV3-1 with TRBJ1-5, with D uncertain. CDR1 is LGHDT and CDR2 is YNNKEL in the germline V gene (reference sequence). Trimming shortened V by 4 bases and J by 0 bases, and 10 bases separated the two germline ends. The CDR3 sequence is 15 residues long. The CDR3 bases are TGTGCCAGCAGCCTAGCGGGTGTTAGCAATCAGCCCCAGCATTTT. This translates into CASSLAGVSNQPQHF.

This chain links TRBV7-9 with TRBJ1-5, with D uncertain. The CDR3 extends over 17 amino acids. The V end was cut by 0 bases, the J end by 0 bases, with 12 bases between. Germline V gives CDR1 SEHNR, CDR2 FQNEAQ (reference sequence). The CDR3 coding sequence is TGTGCCAGCAGCTTAGCGCGTCAGGATTATAGCAATCAGCCCCAGCATTTT. Its translation is CASSLARQDYSNQPQHF.

This clonotype was counted ten times or more. The chain uses TRBV30 and TRBJ1-1, with D perhaps TRBD1 (5 bases). Trimming pared 0 bases from V and 5 bases from J, leaving 13 bases between. Germline CDR1 GTSNPN, CDR2 SVGIG (reference sequence). CDR3 length equals 14 residues. CDR3 amino acids: CAWSVGRAGTEAFF. The CDR3 region has the DNA TGTGCCTGGAGTGTTGGCAGGGCGGGGACTGAAGCTTTCTTT.